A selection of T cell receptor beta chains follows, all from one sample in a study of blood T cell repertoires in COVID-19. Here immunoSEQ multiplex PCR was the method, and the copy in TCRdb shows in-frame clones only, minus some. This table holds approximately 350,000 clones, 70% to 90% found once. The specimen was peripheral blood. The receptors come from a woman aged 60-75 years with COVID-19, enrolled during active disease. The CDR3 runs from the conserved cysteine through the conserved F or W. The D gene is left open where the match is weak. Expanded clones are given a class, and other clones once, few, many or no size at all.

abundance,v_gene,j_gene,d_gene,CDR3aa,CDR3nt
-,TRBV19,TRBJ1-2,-,CASSVTWGGYTF,TGTGCCAGTAGTGTGACGTGGGGCGGCTACACCTTC
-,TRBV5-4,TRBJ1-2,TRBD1,CASSSQGGQGIYGYTF,TGTGCCAGCAGCTCCCAGGGAGGACAGGGAATTTATGGCTACACCTTC
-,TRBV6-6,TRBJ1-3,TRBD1,CASSGTGGMWNTIYF,TGTGCCAGCTCGGGGACAGGGGGCATGTGGAACACCATATATTTT
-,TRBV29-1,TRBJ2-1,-,CSVSAGRNEQFF,TGCAGCGTATCTGCGGGCAGAAATGAGCAGTTCTTC
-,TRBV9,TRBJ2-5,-,CASGRRETQYF,TGTGCCTCAGGGCGCAGGGAGACCCAGTACTTC
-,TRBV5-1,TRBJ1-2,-,CASSFVGGNYGYTF,TGCGCCAGCAGCTTCGTTGGGGGGAACTATGGCTACACCTTC
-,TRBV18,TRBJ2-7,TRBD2,CASSPPSGGISYEQYF,TGTGCCAGCTCACCACCTAGCGGGGGCATATCCTACGAGCAGTACTTC
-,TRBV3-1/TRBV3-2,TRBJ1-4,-,CASSQTGGKTNEKLFF,TGTGCCAGCAGCCAAACAGGAGGGAAAACTAATGAAAAACTGTTTTTT
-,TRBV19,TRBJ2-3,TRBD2,CASGPGGELKADTQYF,TGTGCCAGTGGGCCCGGGGGGGAACTAAAGGCAGATACGCAGTATTTT
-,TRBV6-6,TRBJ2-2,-,CASRQGLLGTGELFF,TGTGCCAGCAGGCAAGGACTACTTGGGACCGGGGAGCTGTTTTTT
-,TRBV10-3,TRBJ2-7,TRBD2,CAISGYPGGGNEQYF,TGTGCCATCAGTGGGTACCCGGGAGGGGGTAACGAGCAGTACTTC
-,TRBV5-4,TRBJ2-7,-,CASSLASGPSYEQYF,TGTGCCAGCAGCTTGGCCAGCGGGCCCTCCTACGAGCAGTACTTC
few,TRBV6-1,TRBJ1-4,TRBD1,CASSEEQGPQELFF,TGTGCCAGCAGTGAAGAACAGGGGCCTCAGGAACTGTTTTTT
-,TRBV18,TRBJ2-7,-,CASSPRGAESEQYF,TGTGCCAGCTCACCTCGGGGGGCGGAGAGCGAGCAGTACTTC
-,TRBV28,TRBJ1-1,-,CASSLRSRGAFF,TGTGCCAGCAGTTTACGGTCGCGAGGGGCTTTCTTT
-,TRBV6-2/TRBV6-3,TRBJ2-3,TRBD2,CASSPGLAGYPGYF,TGTGCCAGCAGCCCAGGACTAGCGGGTTATCCGGGATATTTT
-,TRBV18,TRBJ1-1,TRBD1,CASSPSMGQMNTEAFF,TGTGCCAGCTCACCAAGTATGGGACAGATGAACACTGAAGCTTTCTTT
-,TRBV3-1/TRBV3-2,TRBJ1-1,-,CASSQANTEAFF,TGTGCCAGCAGCCAAGCTAACACTGAAGCTTTCTTT
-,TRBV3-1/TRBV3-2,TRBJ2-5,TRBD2,CASSQGRTSGGETQYF,TGTGCCAGCAGCCAAGGACGGACTAGCGGGGGAGAGACCCAGTACTTC
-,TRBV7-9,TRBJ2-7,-,CASSLTTEQYF,TGTGCCAGCAGCTTAACTACCGAGCAGTACTTC
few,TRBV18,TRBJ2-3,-,CASSQMDSMVTDTQYF,TGTGCCAGCTCACAAATGGACAGCATGGTCACAGATACGCAGTATTTT
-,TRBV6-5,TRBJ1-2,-,CATYRQDYYGYTF,TGTGCCACTTACCGACAGGACTACTATGGCTACACCTTC
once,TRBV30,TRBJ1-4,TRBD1,CAWSPTQGAREKLFF,TGTGCCTGGAGTCCCACACAGGGGGCGCGGGAAAAACTGTTTTTT
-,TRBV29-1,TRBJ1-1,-,CSARTAPTEAFF,TGCAGCGCCCGGACAGCACCCACTGAAGCTTTCTTT
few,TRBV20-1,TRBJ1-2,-,CSASGYGYTF,TGCAGTGCTTCGGGCTATGGCTACACCTTC
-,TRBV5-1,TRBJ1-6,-,CASSPQGEGRSYNSPLHF,TGCGCCAGCAGCCCACAGGGAGAAGGGCGCTCCTATAATTCACCCCTCCACTTT
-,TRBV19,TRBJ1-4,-,CASMRGRQTNEKLFF,TGTGCCAGTATGAGAGGGCGGCAAACTAATGAAAAACTGTTTTTT
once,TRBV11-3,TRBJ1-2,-,CASSEKRTKGDYGYTF,TGTGCCAGCAGCGAGAAGCGTACTAAGGGGGACTATGGCTACACCTTC
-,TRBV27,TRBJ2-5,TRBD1,CASSPLDRVETQYF,TGTGCCAGCAGTCCTCTAGACAGGGTGGAGACCCAGTACTTC
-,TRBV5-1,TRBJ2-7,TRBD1,CASSLEARGSPYEQYF,TGCGCCAGCAGCTTGGAAGCCAGGGGGTCCCCCTACGAGCAGTACTTC
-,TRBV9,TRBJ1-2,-,CASSAGGYGYTF,TGTGCCAGCAGCGCCGGGGGCTATGGCTACACCTTC
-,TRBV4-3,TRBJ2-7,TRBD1,CASSQYSGTGEGEQYF,TGCGCCAGCAGCCAATATTCCGGGACAGGGGAAGGCGAGCAGTACTTC
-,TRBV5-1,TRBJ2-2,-,CASSPLAGTNTGELFF,TGCGCCAGCAGCCCGTTGGCAGGGACGAACACCGGGGAGCTGTTTTTT
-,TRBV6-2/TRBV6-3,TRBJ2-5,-,CASSYSTSQETQYF,TGTGCCAGCAGTTACTCGACTAGCCAAGAGACCCAGTACTTC
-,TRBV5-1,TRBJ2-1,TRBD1,CASSLDDRGAYNEQFF,TGCGCCAGCAGCTTGGACGACAGGGGGGCATACAATGAGCAGTTCTTC
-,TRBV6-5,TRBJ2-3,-,CASSYSFAASTDTQYF,TGTGCCAGCAGTTACTCTTTTGCGGCTTCCACAGATACGCAGTATTTT
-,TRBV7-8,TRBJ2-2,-,CASSSRTGELFF,TGTGCCAGCAGCTCACGGACCGGGGAGCTGTTTTTT
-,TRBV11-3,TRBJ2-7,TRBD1,CASSSRTGAHEQYF,TGTGCCAGCAGCTCCCGGACAGGGGCCCACGAGCAGTACTTC
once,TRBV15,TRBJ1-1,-,CATSRDFFTEAFF,TGTGCCACCAGCAGAGATTTCTTCACTGAAGCTTTCTTT
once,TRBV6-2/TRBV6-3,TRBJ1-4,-,CASSLRRTGEPFF,TGTGCCAGCAGTTTACGGCGCACGGGGGAACCGTTTTTT
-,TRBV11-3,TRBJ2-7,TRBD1,CASSPTGDGEQYF,TGTGCCAGCAGCCCTACAGGGGATGGAGAGCAGTACTTC
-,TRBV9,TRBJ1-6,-,CASSATRINSPLHF,TGTGCCAGCAGCGCGACTCGAATTAATTCACCCCTCCACTTT
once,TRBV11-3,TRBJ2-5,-,CASSPGQQETQYF,TGTGCCAGCAGTCCAGGACAGCAAGAGACCCAGTACTTC
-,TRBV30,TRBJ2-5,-,CAWSMQGAQYF,TGTGCCTGGAGTATGCAAGGGGCCCAGTACTTC
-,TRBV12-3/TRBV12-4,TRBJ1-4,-,CASSLGTYEKLFF,TGTGCCAGCAGTCTAGGGACATATGAAAAACTGTTTTTT
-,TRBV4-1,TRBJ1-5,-,CASSQPTRGSNQPQHF,TGCGCCAGCAGCCAACCCACGAGAGGTAGCAATCAGCCCCAGCATTTT
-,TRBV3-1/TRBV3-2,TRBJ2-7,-,CASSHLELYEQYF,TGTGCCAGCAGCCACTTAGAGCTTTACGAGCAGTACTTC
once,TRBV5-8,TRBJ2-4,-,CASSSWGGGRDIQYF,TGTGCCAGCAGCTCATGGGGTGGGGGCCGAGACATTCAGTACTTC
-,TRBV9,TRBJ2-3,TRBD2,CASSQLAGGPTQYF,TGTGCCAGCAGCCAACTAGCGGGGGGGCCAACGCAGTATTTT
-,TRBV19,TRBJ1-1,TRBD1,CATSDTQGAYEAFF,TGTGCCACCTCGGACACGCAGGGGGCATATGAAGCTTTCTTT
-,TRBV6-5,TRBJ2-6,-,CASLSSSGANVLTF,TGTGCCAGCCTTTCCAGCTCTGGGGCCAACGTCCTGACTTTC
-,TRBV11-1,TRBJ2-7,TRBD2,CASSNGLAVYEQYF,TGTGCCAGCAGTAATGGACTAGCGGTTTACGAGCAGTACTTC
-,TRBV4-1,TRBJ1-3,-,CASSRGYSGNTIYF,TGCGCCAGCAGCCGAGGATACTCTGGAAACACCATATATTTT
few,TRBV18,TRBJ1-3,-,CASSPAGAVGNTIYF,TGTGCCAGCTCACCAGCGGGGGCGGTTGGAAACACCATATATTTT
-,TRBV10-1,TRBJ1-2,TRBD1,CASSGTGGGYTF,TGCGCCAGCAGTGGGACAGGAGGCGGCTACACCTTC
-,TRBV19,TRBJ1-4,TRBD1,CASSIQGAEGEKLFF,TGTGCCAGTAGTATCCAGGGGGCTGAGGGTGAAAAACTGTTTTTT
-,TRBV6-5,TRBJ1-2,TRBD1,CASLGQGYGYTF,TGTGCCAGCCTGGGACAGGGTTACGGCTACACCTTC
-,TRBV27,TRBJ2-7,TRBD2,CASSSWTGGMTYEQYF,TGTGCCAGCTCCTCGTGGACGGGAGGGATGACCTACGAGCAGTACTTC
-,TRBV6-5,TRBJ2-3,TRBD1,CASSSGGTGTDTQYF,TGTGCCAGCAGTTCTGGGGGGACAGGAACAGATACGCAGTATTTT